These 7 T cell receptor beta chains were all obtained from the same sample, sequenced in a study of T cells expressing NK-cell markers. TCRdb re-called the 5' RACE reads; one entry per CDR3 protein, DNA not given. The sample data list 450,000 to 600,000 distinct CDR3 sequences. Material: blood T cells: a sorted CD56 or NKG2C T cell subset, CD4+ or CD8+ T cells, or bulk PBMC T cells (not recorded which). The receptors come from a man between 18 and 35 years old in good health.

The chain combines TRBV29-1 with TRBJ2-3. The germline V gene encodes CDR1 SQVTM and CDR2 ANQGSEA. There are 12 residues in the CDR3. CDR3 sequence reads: CSGGLAANTQYF.

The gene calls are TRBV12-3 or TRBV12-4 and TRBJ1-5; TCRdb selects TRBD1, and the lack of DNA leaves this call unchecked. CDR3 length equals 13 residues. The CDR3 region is CASSPGTYQPQHF.

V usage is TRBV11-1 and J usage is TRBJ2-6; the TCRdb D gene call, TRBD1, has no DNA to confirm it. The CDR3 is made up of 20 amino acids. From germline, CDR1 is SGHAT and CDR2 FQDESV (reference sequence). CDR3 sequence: CASSPRTGSRVPLLANVLTF.

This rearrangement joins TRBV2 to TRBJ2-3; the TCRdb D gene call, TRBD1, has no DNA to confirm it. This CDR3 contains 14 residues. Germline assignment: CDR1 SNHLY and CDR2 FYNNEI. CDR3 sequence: CASKTDSQADTQYF.

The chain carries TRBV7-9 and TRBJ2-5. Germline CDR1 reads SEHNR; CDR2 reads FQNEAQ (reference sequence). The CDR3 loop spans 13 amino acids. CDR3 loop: CASSLAAIETQYF.

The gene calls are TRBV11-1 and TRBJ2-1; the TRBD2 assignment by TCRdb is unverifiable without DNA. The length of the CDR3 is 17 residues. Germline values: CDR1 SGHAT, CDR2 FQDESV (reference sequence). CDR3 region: CASSFGPLGFSYNEQFF.

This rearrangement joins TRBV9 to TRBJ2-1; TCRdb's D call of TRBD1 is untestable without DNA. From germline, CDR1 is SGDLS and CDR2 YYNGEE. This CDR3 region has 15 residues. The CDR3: CASSERTATHNEQFF.